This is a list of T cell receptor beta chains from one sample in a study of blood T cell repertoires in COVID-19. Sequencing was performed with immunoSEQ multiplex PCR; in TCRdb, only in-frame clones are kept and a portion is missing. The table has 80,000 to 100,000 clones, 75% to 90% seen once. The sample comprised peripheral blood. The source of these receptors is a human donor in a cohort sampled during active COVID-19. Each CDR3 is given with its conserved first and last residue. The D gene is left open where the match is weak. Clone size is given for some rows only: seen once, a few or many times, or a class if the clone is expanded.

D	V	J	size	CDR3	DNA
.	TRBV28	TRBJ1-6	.	CASRNRFGNSPLHF	TGTGCCAGCAGGAACAGGTTCGGCAATTCACCCCTCCACTTT
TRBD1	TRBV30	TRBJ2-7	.	CAWSLQGYEQYF	TGTGCCTGGAGTTTACAGGGGTACGAGCAGTACTTC
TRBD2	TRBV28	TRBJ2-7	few	CASSFLSGAAYEQYF	TGTGCCAGCAGTTTCCTTAGCGGGGCGGCCTACGAGCAGTACTTC
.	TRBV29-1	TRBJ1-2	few	CSVNRGVAYGYTF	TGCAGCGTGAATCGGGGGGTTGCCTATGGCTACACCTTC
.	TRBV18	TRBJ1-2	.	CASSPSTGNYGYTF	TGTGCCAGCTCGCCTTCCACAGGAAACTATGGCTACACCTTC
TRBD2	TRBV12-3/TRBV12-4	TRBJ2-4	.	CASSQSGTSVYYF	TGTGCCAGCAGTCAGTCCGGGACTAGCGTTTACTACTTC
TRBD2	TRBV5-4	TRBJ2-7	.	CASSLGLAGEQYF	TGTGCCAGCAGCCTCGGACTAGCGGGCGAGCAGTACTTC
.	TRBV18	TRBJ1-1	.	CASSPGLDTEAFF	TGTGCCAGCTCACCGGGACTGGACACTGAAGCTTTCTTT
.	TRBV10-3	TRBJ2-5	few	CAISGERGETQYF	TGTGCCATCAGTGGCGAGAGAGGCGAGACCCAGTACTTC
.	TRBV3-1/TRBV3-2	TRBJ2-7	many	CASSHESHGREQYF	TGTGCCAGCAGCCATGAGAGCCATGGGCGAGAGCAGTACTTC
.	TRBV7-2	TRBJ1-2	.	CASSLGPINYGYTF	TGTGCCAGCAGCTTAGGGCCAATTAACTATGGCTACACCTTC
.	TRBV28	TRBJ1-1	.	CASSLEWNTEAFF	TGTGCCAGCAGTTTGGAGTGGAACACTGAAGCTTTCTTT
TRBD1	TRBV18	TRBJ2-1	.	CASSSRQGDYAFF	TGTGCCAGCTCATCCCGACAGGGGGACTATGCGTTCTTC
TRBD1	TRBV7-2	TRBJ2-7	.	CASSLDRGRYEQYF	TGTGCCAGCAGCCTCGACAGGGGGAGATACGAGCAGTACTTC
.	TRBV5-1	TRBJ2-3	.	CASSLARPDTQYF	TGCGCCAGCAGCTTGGCCCGTCCAGATACGCAGTATTTT
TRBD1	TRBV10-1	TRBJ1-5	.	CASIGTAYQPQHF	TGCGCCAGCATTGGGACAGCCTATCAGCCCCAGCATTTT
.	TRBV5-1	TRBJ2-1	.	CASSLVGSSYNEQFF	TGCGCCAGCAGCTTGGTCGGGAGCTCCTACAATGAGCAGTTCTTC
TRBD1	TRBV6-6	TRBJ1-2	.	CASSLGTEINGYTF	TGTGCCAGCAGTTTAGGGACAGAGATCAATGGCTACACCTTC
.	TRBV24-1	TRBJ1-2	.	CATSDKRWEGYTF	TGTGCCACCAGTGATAAGCGCTGGGAGGGCTACACCTTC
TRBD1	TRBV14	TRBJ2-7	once	CASSHRDRGEQYF	TGTGCCAGCAGCCACCGGGACAGGGGCGAGCAGTACTTC
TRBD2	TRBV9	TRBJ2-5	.	CASSVAAGGRQTQYF	TGTGCCAGCAGCGTAGCGGCGGGAGGGCGACAGACCCAGTACTTC
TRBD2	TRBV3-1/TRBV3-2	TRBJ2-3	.	CASSPLAGGSTDTQYF	TGTGCCAGCAGCCCCTTAGCGGGAGGGTCTACAGATACGCAGTATTTT
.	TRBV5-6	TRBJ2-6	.	CASSLAPGGANVLTF	TGTGCCAGCAGCCTAGCACCGGGGGGGGCCAACGTCCTGACTTTC
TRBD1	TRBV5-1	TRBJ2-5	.	CASSSVRGTGAQETQYF	TGCGCCAGCAGCTCGGTTCGTGGGACAGGGGCTCAAGAGACCCAGTACTTC
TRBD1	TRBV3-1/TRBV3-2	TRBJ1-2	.	CASSRGLGYTF	TGTGCCAGCTCCAGGGGGCTAGGCTACACCTTC
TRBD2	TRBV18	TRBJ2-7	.	CASSPSSLARSSYEQYF	TGTGCCAGCTCACCCAGTTCACTAGCGCGGAGCTCCTACGAGCAGTACTTC
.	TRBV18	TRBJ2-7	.	CASSSFRDTSYEQYF	TGTGCCAGCTCATCCTTTCGTGACACCTCCTACGAGCAGTACTTC
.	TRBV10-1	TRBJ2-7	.	CASSWWGGFYEQYF	TGCGCCAGCAGTTGGTGGGGGGGCTTTTACGAGCAGTACTTC
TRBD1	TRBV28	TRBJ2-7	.	CASRPGTGKYEQYF	TGTGCCAGCAGGCCCGGGACAGGGAAGTACGAGCAGTACTTC
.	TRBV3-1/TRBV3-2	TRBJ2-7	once	CASSRTTRGEQYF	TGTGCCAGCTCTAGGACTACTCGGGGCGAGCAGTACTTC
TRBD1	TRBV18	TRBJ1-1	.	CASSPPNRGKGTEAFF	TGTGCCAGCTCACCACCCAACAGGGGGAAGGGCACTGAAGCTTTCTTT
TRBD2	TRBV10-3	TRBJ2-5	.	CAISVASGRAETQYF	TGTGCCATCAGTGTCGCTAGCGGGAGGGCAGAGACCCAGTACTTC
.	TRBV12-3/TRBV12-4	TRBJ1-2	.	CASSPTADYGYTF	TGTGCCAGCAGTCCGACAGCCGACTATGGCTACACCTTC
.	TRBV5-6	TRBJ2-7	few	CASSWSPDNEQYF	TGTGCCAGCAGCTGGTCCCCCGACAACGAGCAGTACTTC
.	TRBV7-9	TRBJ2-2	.	CASSQGSPGGGELFF	TGTGCCAGCAGCCAGGGATCGCCCGGGGGCGGGGAGCTGTTTTTT
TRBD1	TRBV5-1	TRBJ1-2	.	CASSPGQGAFYGYTF	TGCGCCAGCAGCCCGGGACAGGGGGCCTTCTATGGCTACACCTTC
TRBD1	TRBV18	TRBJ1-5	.	CASSTLGQGNQPQHF	TGTGCCAGCTCAACCCTCGGACAGGGTAATCAGCCCCAGCATTTT
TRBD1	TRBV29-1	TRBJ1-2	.	CSAWDSRNYGYTF	TGCAGCGCCTGGGACAGTCGCAACTATGGCTACACCTTC
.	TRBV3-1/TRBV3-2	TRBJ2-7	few	CASSHGKNEQYF	TGTGCCAGCAGCCACGGTAAGAACGAGCAGTACTTC
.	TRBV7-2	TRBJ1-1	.	CASSLGVPHTEAFF	TGTGCCAGCAGCTTAGGAGTACCACACACTGAAGCTTTCTTT
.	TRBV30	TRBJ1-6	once	CAWSRPLQGSSPLHF	TGTGCCTGGAGTCGACCCCTACAGGGATCCTCACCCCTCCACTTT
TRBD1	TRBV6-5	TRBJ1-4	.	CASDRGRGTNEKLFF	TGTGCCAGCGACAGGGGGCGCGGTACTAATGAAAAACTGTTTTTT
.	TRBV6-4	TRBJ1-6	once	CASSQDRGALVLHF	TGTGCCAGCAGCCAAGACAGAGGAGCCTTAGTCCTCCACTTT